This TCR beta chain originates from a study of technical replicates of blood from a handful of donors. Sequencing was performed with immunoSEQ multiplex PCR; in TCRdb, only in-frame clones are kept and a portion is missing. The sample records some 78,000 clones, 94% being singletons. The CDR3 spans 13 residues. The V end lost 6 bases, the J end lost 2 bases, and 8 bases lay between the germline ends. Germline V gives CDR1 MDHEN, CDR2 SYDVKM. This receptor was taken from a human donor in good health. V usage is TRBV28 and J usage is TRBJ1-5; D remains ambiguous. Material: T cells isolated from PBMCs. The CDR3 sequence: CASSRHGNQPQHF. The CDR3 nucleotides are TGTGCCAGCAGCCGACATGGCAATCAGCCCCAGCATTTT.